This T cell receptor beta chain appears in the sequencing data of a study of T cell repertoires in aging, cancer and after chemotherapy (dated by TCRdb to about 2019). A note on the overall study: The donors fell into six age groups ranging from 30 or younger to 70 or older, and each group had at least three individuals. A cohort of 218 cancer patients (approximately 92 with hematological and some 120 with solid cancers) was assembled, and under 100 healthy donors were included as a reference group. The study profiled peripheral blood TCR beta repertoires from healthy donors and cancer patients to examine immunoaging and T cell reconstitution after chemotherapy. Around 10 million TCR reads were contained in the full dataset. In the hematological group, the paired samples taken before and after chemotherapy came from chronic lymphocytic leukemia patients who were treated with regimens based on fludarabine or bendamustine.

On this clonotype itself: Its antigen is unknown. It has no much larger one-base neighbor in the sample; base qualities were not kept.

Rearranged TRB sequences spanning V, D and J segments were amplified in a multiplex touch-down PCR with a mixed TRB-A/B primer pool. Illumina adapters and sample indices were attached to the amplicons through two consecutive PCR reactions run with Phusion HS II polymerase. The amplicons were purified from gel with the NucleoSpin Gel and PCR Clean-up kit and then assessed with Qubit and an Agilent 2100 Bioanalyzer. Sequencing of the libraries was done on an Illumina MiSeq with paired-end, single-indexed 600-cycle runs. The study's own analysis went as follows. Processing of the TRB sequences was carried out with MiXCR versions 2.12 and 3.0.5. Each unique CDR3 nucleotide sequence was treated as one clone, and only productive sequences with two or more reads were kept. The repertoire metrics were Shannon diversity, evenness, clonality (calculated as one minus evenness), and diversity profiles parameterized by alpha from 0 to 5. The IGoR algorithm was used to compute generation probabilities of clones in paired pre- and post-chemotherapy samples. TCRdb applied fastp at Q25 and MiXCR to the public reads, then kept only in-frame beta chains. Each entry is one CDR3 protein sequence, shown with its most common DNA and genes. TCRdb's processing, not the authors', yielded these V and J calls. This sample lists approximately 6,500 distinct CDR3 sequences; 38% were detected once. The top ten clones comprise around 47% of the sample.

Genomic DNA extracted from peripheral blood, rather than sorted cells or RNA, was used as the source for amplification of TCR beta rearrangements. Study-wide conclusions, independent of this receptor: Median generation probability increased over the chemotherapy interval in both cancer cohorts, suggesting repertoire reconstitution through rebound thymic output. Compared with age-matched healthy donors, untreated patients with hematological or solid cancers had significantly lower TCR diversity and higher clonality in blood. Hematological cancer patients had infiltration of lymphoid organs, and this infiltration may itself impair thymic emigration or peripheral T cell expansion. It was noted by the authors that conclusions about immunological memory after chemotherapy cannot be drawn from the repertoire data. In healthy donors, the decline in TCR diversity with age was mainly due to loss of richness, whereas in cancer patients loss of evenness also played a role.

The sequence came from a human donor with a blood cancer. Sequencing was performed on blood.

The CDR3 amino acid sequence is: CSARHPTGTGYETQYF. The DNA sequence is given as TGCAGTGCTAGACACCCGACCGGGACAGGGTACGAGACCCAGTACTTC. Rearrangement joined TRBV20-1 to TRBJ2-5, with 9 bases aligning to TRBD1. The CDR3 numbers 16 residues from cysteine through phenylalanine. Left in the record is the CDR3 DNA by itself, 48 bases read in frame from the first base. The germline V gene (reference sequence) supplies CDR1 DFQATT and CDR2 SNEGSKA. V lost 2 bases and J lost 5 bases, and the count of bases not matched to a germline gene is 12.